The 23 T cell receptor beta chains given below trace back to one sample, sequenced in a study of T cell repertoires in aging, cancer and after chemotherapy (dated 2019 in TCRdb). Genomic DNA extracted from peripheral blood, rather than sorted cells or RNA, was used as the source for amplification of TCR beta rearrangements. Reads for this sample came from an Illumina MiSeq. Rearranged TRB sequences spanning V, D and J segments were amplified in a multiplex touch-down PCR with a mixed TRB-A/B primer pool. The public reads were run again by TCRdb, first through fastp at Q25 and then through MiXCR, and only productive beta chains were kept. Rows with one shared CDR3 protein collapse into an entry with the most common genes and DNA. This sample gives approximately 1,500 distinct CDR3 sequences in total; 54% of them show up just once. The ten largest clones capture 29% of the sample. Sample: blood. These receptors were taken from a human donor with a blood cancer.

This clonotype appeared once. The rearrangement joins TRBV27 to TRBJ2-3, with D possibly TRBD2 on 5 matching bases. This CDR3 is 15 amino acids long. Trimming stripped 6 bases from V and 3 bases from J, with 16 bases between. Germline V CDR1 and CDR2: MNHEY, SMNVEV (reference sequence). CDR3 region: CASSGILWRTDTQYF. CDR3 in DNA: TGTGCCAGCAGCGGTATCCTTTGGAGGACAGATACGCAGTATTTT.

This clonotype is termed large. The rearrangement links TRBV29-1 to TRBJ1-4; TRBD1 aligns across 9 bases. The V gene end was trimmed by 8 bases and the J gene end by 6 bases; junction bases not matched to a gene: 13. CDR1 is SQVTM, CDR2 ANQGSEA, per germline. This CDR3 is built from 15 residues. CDR3 coding DNA: TGCAGCCCCCCCCCACGGGACAGGGTAGATGAAAAACTGTTTTTT. Protein product: CSPPPRDRVDEKLFF. Complete variable domain (other parts from reference TRBV29-1 and TRBJ1-4): SAVISQKPSRDICQRGTSLTIQCQVDSQVTMMFWYRQQPGQSLTLIATANQGSEATYESGFVIDKFPISRPNLTFSTLTVSNMSPEDSSIYLCSPPPRDRVDEKLFFGSGTQLSVL.

By share of the sample, this clonotype is medium-sized. V is TRBV14 and J is TRBJ2-1; possibly TRBD1 or TRBD2 for D (5 bases each). The CDR3 runs to 14 residues. V was shortened by 0 bases and J by 8 bases, with 11 bases between the two germline ends. Germline CDR1 and CDR2: SGHDN and FVKESK. CDR3 DNA: TGTGCCAGCAGCCAAGAATTACGGGGCGATGAGCAGTTCTTC. Its translation: CASSQELRGDEQFF.

Details on this clonotype: Being one base from a much bigger clone, this may be a read error. The chain joins TRBV6-2 or TRBV6-3 to TRBJ1-2; D is possibly TRBD1 (5 bases). CDR1 and CDR2 from the germline V gene are MNHEY and SVGEGT. The CDR3 is made up of 14 amino acids. DNA of the CDR3: TGTTCCAGCAGCCATCAGGGTCTTGGCTATGGCTACACCTTC. This codes for CSSSHQGLGYGYTF.

The V gene is TRBV6-5, the J gene TRBJ2-5, with 9 bases matching TRBD2. The CDR3 extends over 16 amino acids. Germline values: CDR1 MNHEY, CDR2 SVGAGI. Trimming took 7 bases from V and 3 from J; bases not matched to a gene: 12. The CDR3 loop is CASTEIRLAAKETQYF. The CDR3 nucleotides are TGTGCCAGCACCGAAATTAGACTAGCGGCTAAAGAGACCCAGTACTTC.

By share of the sample, this clonotype is large. V is TRBV18 and J is TRBJ2-7; the match to TRBD1 covers 9 bases. In germline, CDR1 is KGHSH, CDR2 LQKENI. This CDR3 is built from 18 residues. With V trimmed by 0 bases and J by 5 bases, 14 bases remained unmatched. DNA of the CDR3: TGTGCCAGCTCACCACCCTTAAACAAGGGACAGGGTACCGACGAGCAGTACTTC. This sequence encodes CASSPPLNKGQGTDEQYF.

The rearrangement joins TRBV19 to TRBJ2-2; D might be TRBD1 or TRBD2, each matching 5 bases. Germline V CDR1 and CDR2: LNHDA, SQIVND (reference sequence). The CDR3 totals 12 residues. The V end was cut by 8 bases, the J end by 7 bases, with 11 bases between. For the CDR3, the DNA is TGTGCCAGTGGGGGTCTGTACGGGGAGCTGTTTTTT. Translated, it gives CASGGLYGELFF.

The chain carries TRBV29-1 and TRBJ1-1; D gene uncertain. The CDR3 has 12 residues. Germline assignment: CDR1 SQVTM and CDR2 ANQGSEA. V lost 1 base and J lost 6, with 9 bases in between. The CDR3 DNA sequence: TGCAGCGTTGAAGGGTTAGGGCCTGAAGCTTTCTTT. Translating gives CSVEGLGPEAFF.

By proportion, this clonotype is medium-sized. This chain uses TRBV10-3 with TRBJ2-1, with 7 bases lining up with TRBD2. Germline V gene data show CDR1 as ENHRY and CDR2 as SYGVKD. The CDR3 extends over 16 amino acids. The J segment lost 6 bases and the V segment lost 0 bases, leaving 8 bases of the junction unmatched. CDR3 nucleotide sequence: TGTGCCATCAGTGAGTCTATGGCGGGGGATTTCAATGAGCAGTTCTTC. It is translated as CAISESMAGDFNEQFF.

This clonotype counts as large. The chain recombines TRBV5-4 with TRBJ1-2, with D unresolved. In germline, CDR1 is SGHNT, CDR2 YYREEE (reference sequence). Trimming removed 5 bases from V and 1 base from J, with 18 bases in between. CDR3 length: 16 residues. The chain's CDR3 is CASRKGAGIYNYGYTF. CDR3 bases: TGTGCCAGCAGAAAAGGAGCTGGTATCTATAACTATGGCTACACCTTC.

This chain joins TRBV6-5 and TRBJ2-5; 9 bases fit TRBD1. The last part of the DNA fits TRBJ2-7 better; the J call may be wrong. Germline assignment: CDR1 MNHEY and CDR2 SVGAGI. The CDR3 loop spans 15 amino acids. The CDR3 is CASETPGTGRYEQYF. The CDR3 DNA reads as TGTGCCAGCGAAACCCCCGGGACAGGGCGATACGAGCAGTACTTC.

By share, this clonotype counts as large (0.1 to 1%). The V gene is TRBV19, the J gene TRBJ1-4; unclear D gene. Germline lookup yields CDR1 LNHDA and CDR2 SQIVND (reference sequence). Trimming stripped 6 bases from V and 8 bases from J, with 7 bases between. This CDR3 has 11 residues. The DNA for the CDR3 is TGTGCCAGTAGCTCGAAGGAAAAACTGTTTTTT. This gives the protein CASSSKEKLFF.

The J gene is TRBJ2-3, the V gene TRBV30, with D unresolved. Trimming took off 5 bases at V and 3 bases at J, with 15 bases between the two ends. Germline V gene lookup returns CDR1 GTSNPN and CDR2 SVGIG (reference sequence). This CDR3 contains 14 residues. CDR3 sequence (DNA): TGTGCCTGGGCGTACCTTGGGGTGACAGATACGCAGTATTTT. Its protein is CAWAYLGVTDTQYF.

This chain joins TRBV29-1 and TRBJ2-7; D is ambiguous. Germline V gene lookup returns CDR1 SQVTM and CDR2 ANQGSEA. V gave up 6 bases and J gave up 6 bases, with 15 bases separating them. The CDR3 consists of 12 residues. The CDR3, as DNA: TGCAGCGTCAGAATATTGGGCAGCGAGCAGTACTTC. This codes for CSVRILGSEQYF.

Of note for this clonotype: Relative to the germline gene, one junction end is altered; a read error may explain this. The chain uses TRBV7-9 and TRBJ2-7; TRBD2 aligns across 8 bases. The CDR3 has 19 residues. Germline lookup yields CDR1 SEHNR and CDR2 FQNEAQ (reference sequence). The CDR3 loop reads CASSLGAGVPLWAPDEQDF. The CDR3 bases are TGTGCCAGCAGCTTAGGAGCGGGGGTACCCCTCTGGGCTCCCGACGAGCAGGACTTC. The variable domain in full, completed from reference TRBV7-9 and TRBJ2-7, reads DTGVSQNPRHKITKRGQNVTFRCDPISEHNRLYWYRQTLGQGPEFLTYFQNEAQLEKSRLLSDRFSAERPKGSFSTLEIQRTEQGDSAMYLCASSLGAGVPLWAPDEQDFGPGTRLTVT.

The J gene is TRBJ2-7, the V gene TRBV7-6; no definite D call. From germline, CDR1 is SGHVS and CDR2 FNYEAQ. CDR3 length: 14 residues. V was pared by 5 bases and J by 6 bases, with 17 bases between. Written as DNA, the CDR3 is TGTGCCAGCAGCAACCGTCGATGGGGATTCGAGCAGTACTTC. This translates into CASSNRRWGFEQYF.

This clonotype was picked up a small number of times. V and J are TRBV4-1 and TRBJ2-3, with 11 bases matching TRBD2. The V segment lost 2 bases and the J segment 3 bases; nucleotides outside the gene matches: 4. The CDR3 has 16 residues. Germline CDR1 is MGHRA and CDR2 is YSYEKL. CDR3 sequence: CASSQTTSGGTDTQYF. The DNA of the CDR3 is TGCGCCAGCAGCCAAACAACTAGCGGGGGAACAGATACGCAGTATTTT.

In its sample, this clonotype ranks as medium-sized (0.01 to 0.1%). This sequence joins TRBV27 and TRBJ1-2; D ambiguous. The V end was cut by 5 bases, the J end by 0 bases, with 19 bases between. CDR1 is MNHEY, CDR2 SMNVEV, per germline (reference sequence). CDR3 length: 17 amino acids. The CDR3 sequence is CASSSSRVGLANYGYTF. In DNA, the CDR3 is TGTGCCAGCAGTAGTTCACGAGTGGGGTTGGCTAACTATGGCTACACCTTC.

A word on this clonotype: It is likely a read error, because the conserved phenylalanine at the end of the CDR3 is missing. The CDR3 loop reads CASTLVTGEAYTQYY. Written as DNA, the CDR3 is TGTGCCAGCACCCTCGTGACGGGGGAGGCGTATACGCAGTATTAT. This rearrangement joins TRBV5-4 to TRBJ2-3; TRBD2 is a possible D gene (6 bases). The CDR3 length is 15 residues. V gave up 6 bases and J gave up 7 bases, with 21 bases separating them. Germline assignment: CDR1 SGHNT and CDR2 YYREEE (reference sequence).

The V and J genes are TRBV6-1 and TRBJ1-6; 7 bases agree with TRBD1. The ends lost 6 bases at V and 7 bases at J; junction bases unmatched: 6. Per germline, CDR1 MNHNS and CDR2 SASEGT. CDR3 size: 14 residues. The CDR3 sequence is CASSVGDSNSPLHF. In DNA form, the CDR3 reads TGTGCCAGCAGCGTTGGGGACAGCAATTCACCCCTCCACTTT.

The V gene is TRBV4-3, the J gene TRBJ2-2; 10 bases match TRBD1. The CDR3 is made up of 16 amino acids. CDR1 is LGHNA and CDR2 is YSLEER in the germline V gene. Trimming took 4 bases from V and 2 from J; bases not matched to a gene: 4. The CDR3, as DNA: TGCGCCAGCAGCCCAGGGACAGGGGACAACACCGGGGAGCTGTTTTTT. Its protein product is CASSPGTGDNTGELFF.

This clonotype rates as large. The chain uses TRBV19 and TRBJ2-3; the match to TRBD2 covers 15 bases. After removal of 7 bases from V and 9 bases from J, the junction contained 8 bases not matched to a gene. Germline V CDR1 and CDR2: LNHDA, SQIVND (reference sequence). The CDR3 runs to 15 residues. The CDR3 loop is CASTGTSGGSGTQYF. In DNA, the CDR3 is TGTGCCAGTACCGGGACTAGCGGGGGGAGTGGAACGCAGTATTTT.

In its sample, this clonotype ranks as medium-sized. The chain employs TRBV20-1 and TRBJ2-5; TRBD2 matches at 12 bases. Germline V CDR1 and CDR2: DFQATT, SNEGSKA (reference sequence). Unmatched junction bases numbered 12, after V lost 6 bases and J lost 7 bases. The CDR3 has 15 amino acids. The CDR3 protein is CSASTSGGSQGTQYF. The CDR3 DNA sequence: TGCAGTGCCAGTACTAGCGGGGGGTCCCAGGGGACCCAGTACTTC.